The next 32 T cell receptor beta chains were all read from a single sample in a study of blood T cell repertoires in COVID-19. Some clones are missing from TCRdb's copy, which holds only in-frame ones; the method was immunoSEQ multiplex PCR. The sample carries about 220,000 clones, 70% to 85% recorded once. The source material was PBMCs or T cells enriched from blood (not recorded which). Receptors were obtained from a woman between 40 and 55 years old with acute COVID-19.

This clone was counted only a few times. This rearrangement joins TRBV10-1 to TRBJ1-1; D not resolved. Germline assignment: CDR1 WNHNN and CDR2 SYGVQD (reference sequence). V lost 0 bases, J lost 6 bases, and 11 bases lay in between. The CDR3 runs 14 residues. CDR3 residues: CASSESIYRAEAFF. The DNA for the CDR3 is TGCGCCAGCAGTGAGTCGATCTATAGAGCTGAAGCTTTCTTT.

This sequence joins TRBV5-6 and TRBJ2-7, with 7 bases matching TRBD2. The CDR3 length is 12 residues. V shed 6 bases, J shed 5 bases, and the junction held 5 bases outside the gene matches. CDR1 SGHDT and CDR2 YYEEEE come from the germline V gene. CDR3 nucleotide sequence: TGTGCCAGCACGGGGAGCGGGGACGAGCAGTACTTC. Protein product: CASTGSGDEQYF.

There are a few counts of this clone. The genes are TRBV29-1 and TRBJ2-1; 12 bases are shared with TRBD2. The CDR3 has 14 amino acids. CDR1 SQVTM and CDR2 ANQGSEA come from the germline V gene. Trimming took 7 bases from V and 9 from J; bases not matched to a gene: 10. CDR3 loop: CSADPSGRVVEQFF. In DNA, the CDR3 is TGCAGCGCCGATCCTAGCGGGAGGGTTGTTGAGCAGTTCTTC.

J is TRBJ2-6 and V is TRBV5-5; TRBD1 aligns across 10 bases. Germline lookup yields CDR1 SGHKS and CDR2 YYEKEE (reference sequence). CDR3 length equals 18 residues. The trim removed 2 bases at V and 0 bases at J, leaving 5 bases unmatched. The DNA of the CDR3 is TGTGCCAGCAGCTTACGGACAGGGGGAGGCTCTGGGGCCAACGTCCTGACTTTC. Its protein product is CASSLRTGGGSGANVLTF.

This chain joins TRBV27 and TRBJ1-1, with 8 positions matching TRBD1. The germline V gene has CDR1 MNHEY and CDR2 SMNVEV (reference sequence). The J segment lost 4 bases and the V segment lost 3 bases, leaving 4 bases of the junction unmatched. CDR3 length equals 14 residues. DNA of the CDR3: TGTGCCAGCAGTTTTACAGGGGGAGGCACTGAAGCTTTCTTT. This gives the protein CASSFTGGGTEAFF.

This clone came up a few times. The chain has TRBV28 and TRBJ2-7; the match to TRBD1 covers 7 bases. After removal of 5 bases from V and 3 bases from J, the junction contained 7 bases not matched to a gene. This CDR3 is built from 14 residues. Germline lookup yields CDR1 MDHEN and CDR2 SYDVKM. The CDR3 coding sequence is TGTGCCAGCAGTCTTTCGGCAGGGGGCTACGAGCAGTACTTC. It translates to CASSLSAGGYEQYF.

This chain connects TRBV4-3 to TRBJ2-2, with 13 bases fitting TRBD2. This CDR3 has 18 residues. The germline CDR1 and CDR2 sequences are LGHNA and YSLEER. The V gene end was trimmed by 1 base and the J gene end by 7 bases; junction bases not matched to a gene: 9. The CDR3 nucleotides are TGCGCCAGCAGCCAAGCCCTAACTAGCGGGGGGGCTTACGGGGAGCTGTTTTTT. Its translation is CASSQALTSGGAYGELFF.

This sequence joins TRBV28 and TRBJ1-2; maybe TRBD1 (5 bases). CDR1 and CDR2 (germline): MDHEN, SYDVKM. CDR3 length: 13 amino acids. V lost 2 bases and J lost 5, with 9 bases in between. The CDR3 protein is CASSLQGRYGYTF. The DNA for the CDR3 is TGTGCCAGCAGTTTACAGGGAAGGTATGGCTACACCTTC.

The V gene is TRBV5-5, the J gene TRBJ2-5; 7 bases are shared with TRBD1. The CDR3 is made up of 14 amino acids. With 3 bases clipped from V and 2 bases from J, the junction kept 4 bases outside the gene matches. In germline, CDR1 is SGHKS, CDR2 YYEKEE (reference sequence). In DNA form, the CDR3 reads TGTGCCAGCAGCTCGGGACAGACACAAGAGACCCAGTACTTC. This translates into CASSSGQTQETQYF.

J is TRBJ1-2 and V is TRBV27; TRBD1 agrees at 7 bases. The CDR3 is made up of 14 amino acids. Germline trimming cut 6 bases from V and 7 bases from J; bases unmatched to any gene: 11. CDR1 is MNHEY and CDR2 is SMNVEV in the germline V gene (reference sequence). CDR3 DNA: TGTGCCAGCAGCTCCCATTTAGGGGGCTCTGGCTACACCTTC. This translates into CASSSHLGGSGYTF.

This clone turned up a few times. In DNA form, the CDR3 reads TGTGCCAGCAGTTTTTCTAGCTTTCTGGAGACCCAGTACTTC. Its protein product is CASSFSSFLETQYF. This sequence joins TRBV2 and TRBJ2-5; D perhaps matches TRBD2 (5 bases). The CDR3 loop spans 14 amino acids. V lost 5 bases and J 5 bases, leaving 15 bases between the germline ends. Germline CDR1 SNHLY, CDR2 FYNNEI.

V gene TRBV2 combines with J gene TRBJ2-5; no clear D. The V end was cut by 0 bases, the J end by 5 bases, with 13 bases between. The CDR3 contains 15 residues. Per the germline V gene, CDR1 is SNHLY and CDR2 is FYNNEI. CDR3 amino acids: CASSEAPRLKETQYF. CDR3 nucleotide sequence: TGTGCCAGCAGTGAAGCCCCCAGACTTAAGGAGACCCAGTACTTC.

The gene calls are TRBV30 and TRBJ1-4; TRBD1 might be the D (5 bases). Trimming removed 7 bases at V and 7 bases at J, with 13 bases between. There are 12 residues in the CDR3. Germline V gene lookup returns CDR1 GTSNPN and CDR2 SVGIG (reference sequence). The CDR3 DNA sequence: TGTGCCTCCGCTTTTCAGGGTGAAAAACTGTTTTTT. It yields the protein CASAFQGEKLFF.

The chain employs TRBV4-3 and TRBJ1-5; D remains unclear. CDR1 and CDR2 (germline): LGHNA, YSLEER. The V end lost 1 base, the J end lost 4 bases, and 8 bases lay between the germline ends. This CDR3 is 14 amino acids long. CDR3 loop: CASSQGHQNQPQHF. Here the CDR3 DNA reads TGCGCCAGCAGCCAAGGGCACCAAAATCAGCCCCAGCATTTT.

The chain combines TRBV9 with TRBJ1-1; D gene unclear. With 2 bases removed from V and 7 bases from J, the gap between germline ends came to 9 bases. The germline V gene has CDR1 SGDLS and CDR2 YYNGEE. The CDR3 sequence is 12 residues long. The CDR3 DNA reads TGTGCCAGCAGCGTGGTAGCACTTGAAGCTTTCTTT. It yields the protein CASSVVALEAFF.

This clone was observed once. This rearrangement joins TRBV15 to TRBJ2-1; D call uncertain. The V gene's germline CDR1 is LNHNV and CDR2 YYDKDF (reference sequence). This CDR3 spans 13 amino acids. Trimming shortened V by 1 base and J by 3 bases, and 4 bases separated the two germline ends. In nucleotides, the CDR3 is TGTGCCACCAGCAGAGGAGGCTACAATGAGCAGTTCTTC. It yields the protein CATSRGGYNEQFF.

Notes on this clone: Other DNA sequences within the sample encode an identical CDR3. This rearrangement joins TRBV7-2 to TRBJ1-4, with TRBD1 matching 10 bases. The CDR3 is 14 amino acids. Germline assignment: CDR1 SGHTA and CDR2 FQGNSA. V gave up 5 bases and J gave up 7 bases; unmatched junction bases: 4. DNA for the CDR3: TGTGCCAGCAGCCGGGACAGGGGAGGTGAAAAACTGTTTTTT. Translating it yields CASSRDRGGEKLFF.

The J gene is TRBJ2-3, the V gene TRBV4-2, with a possible D match to TRBD2 (6 bases). CDR3 length: 15 residues. Germline V lookup: CDR1 LGHNA, CDR2 YNFKEQ. V was clipped by 1 base and J by 3 bases, with 11 bases between them. In DNA form, the CDR3 reads TGTGCCAGCAGCCAAGTCCAGGGAGGAACAGATACGCAGTATTTT. It is translated as CASSQVQGGTDTQYF.

The chain uses TRBV11-1 and TRBJ1-2, with 8 positions matching TRBD1. The CDR3 contains 14 residues. The V gene's germline CDR1 is SGHAT and CDR2 FQDESV (reference sequence). V lost 4 bases, J lost 8 bases, and 9 bases stayed unmatched. The CDR3 protein is CASSSLTGVGGYTF. The CDR3 region has the DNA TGTGCCAGCAGCTCCCTGACAGGGGTCGGGGGCTACACCTTC.

This clone showed up just once. This sequence joins TRBV27 and TRBJ2-3; possibly TRBD1 for D (6 bases). CDR3 length: 15 amino acids. Germline V gives CDR1 MNHEY, CDR2 SMNVEV (reference sequence). V lost 3 bases, J lost 3 bases, and 13 bases lay in between. This CDR3 reads CASSFQGTGTDTQYF. For the CDR3, the DNA is TGTGCCAGCAGTTTCCAGGGGACGGGGACAGATACGCAGTATTTT.

The chain carries TRBV7-8 and TRBJ1-4; the D gene is possibly TRBD1 (5 bases). Trimming took 2 bases from V and 1 from J, leaving 11 bases between them. This CDR3 spans 16 amino acids. CDR1 SGHVS and CDR2 FQNEAQ come from the germline V gene. CDR3 sequence (DNA): TGTGCCAGCAGCTTACGGTTTGACAGAACTAATGAAAAACTGTTTTTT. It translates to CASSLRFDRTNEKLFF.

This chain uses TRBV6-5 with TRBJ1-1, with TRBD1 as a possible D gene (6 bases). Looked up from germline, CDR1 is MNHEY and CDR2 is SVGAGI. This CDR3 has 13 residues. Trimming took 10 bases from V and 3 from J, leaving 15 bases between them. The CDR3 nucleotides read TGTGCCACCAAGGGACATGCGGACACTGAAGCTTTCTTT. It is translated as CATKGHADTEAFF.

V is TRBV6-6 and J is TRBJ2-7; 9 bases fit TRBD1. The CDR3 is 15 amino acids. V was pared by 5 bases and J by 2 bases, with 7 bases of the junction left unmatched. From germline, CDR1 is MNHNY and CDR2 SVGAGI (reference sequence). CDR3 sequence reads: CASSHPGQGTYEQYF. DNA for the CDR3: TGTGCCAGCAGTCACCCGGGACAGGGAACCTACGAGCAGTACTTC.

The chain links TRBV30 to TRBJ1-6, with a possible D match to TRBD1 (5 bases). Germline CDR1 GTSNPN, CDR2 SVGIG (reference sequence). The CDR3 totals 13 residues. The V end lost 5 bases, the J end lost 7 bases, and 12 bases lay between the germline ends. The CDR3 DNA sequence: TGTGCCTGGGGGGCAGTTCCGAATTCACCCCTCCACTTT. It is translated as CAWGAVPNSPLHF.

The J gene is TRBJ2-7, the V gene TRBV5-5, with 10 bases identical to TRBD1. The J segment lost 2 bases and the V segment lost 4 bases, leaving 0 bases of the junction unmatched. Germline V gene sequence: CDR1 SGHKS, CDR2 YYEKEE (reference sequence). The CDR3 spans 13 residues. The DNA of the CDR3 is TGTGCCAGCAGCGGGACAGGGGCCTACGAGCAGTACTTC. This translates into CASSGTGAYEQYF.

The chain employs TRBV5-5 and TRBJ2-1; D gene ambiguous. The CDR3 covers 15 residues. V was clipped by 1 base and J by 0 bases, with 8 bases between them. Germline lookup yields CDR1 SGHKS and CDR2 YYEKEE (reference sequence). The CDR3 region is CASSLLESSYNEQFF. In DNA form, the CDR3 reads TGTGCCAGCAGCTTGCTAGAAAGCTCCTACAATGAGCAGTTCTTC.

This chain joins TRBV5-4 and TRBJ2-3; 8 bases align to TRBD1. V lost 5 bases, J lost 2 bases, and 10 bases stayed unmatched. Per the germline V gene, CDR1 is SGHNT and CDR2 is YYREEE (reference sequence). The CDR3 consists of 16 residues. Here the CDR3 reads CASSLDRGPFTDTQYF. The CDR3, as DNA: TGTGCCAGCAGTTTAGACAGGGGACCTTTCACAGATACGCAGTATTTT.

The V and J genes are TRBV25-1 and TRBJ2-7, with D possibly being TRBD1 (5 bases). Germline CDR1 and CDR2: MGHDK and SYGVNS. CDR3 size: 14 residues. Trimming stripped 1 base from V and 1 base from J, with 8 bases between. The CDR3 reads CASSEWGSSYEQYF. The CDR3 DNA reads as TGTGCCAGCAGTGAATGGGGCAGTTCCTACGAGCAGTACTTC.

The V gene is TRBV29-1, the J gene TRBJ1-1; D gene ambiguous. Trimming removed 4 bases from V and 0 bases from J, with 3 bases in between. From germline, CDR1 is SQVTM and CDR2 ANQGSEA. The CDR3 sequence is 11 residues long. The CDR3 protein is CSVGVNTEAFF. As DNA, the CDR3 is TGCAGCGTTGGAGTGAACACTGAAGCTTTCTTT.

This rearrangement joins TRBV25-1 to TRBJ2-5; 7 nucleotides agree with TRBD1. The CDR3 is made up of 14 amino acids. V lost 8 bases, J lost 2 bases, and 8 bases stayed unmatched. In germline, CDR1 is MGHDK, CDR2 SYGVNS. CDR3 region: CASRETGFQETQYF. The DNA for the CDR3 is TGTGCCAGCCGCGAGACAGGGTTTCAAGAGACCCAGTACTTC.

The chain employs TRBV4-1 and TRBJ2-2; 9 nucleotides match TRBD1. Germline loops: CDR1 MGHRA, CDR2 YSYEKL. The J segment lost 4 bases and the V segment lost 3 bases, leaving 3 bases of the junction unmatched. This CDR3 is 15 amino acids long. The CDR3 region is CASSQGQGFTGELFF. The CDR3 nucleotides are TGCGCCAGCAGCCAGGGACAGGGTTTCACCGGGGAGCTGTTTTTT.

The chain combines TRBV6-2 or TRBV6-3 with TRBJ2-7, with TRBD2 matching over 7 bases. V gave up 0 bases and J gave up 4 bases; unmatched junction bases: 12. CDR1 and CDR2 (germline): MNHEY, SVGEGT. The CDR3 contains 17 residues. The CDR3 spells CASSYSPRAGEAYEQYF. The CDR3 coding sequence is TGTGCCAGCAGTTACTCCCCCCGGGCGGGGGAAGCTTACGAGCAGTACTTC.